This record concerns one T cell receptor (beta chain) sequence. The antigen is not known. TCRdb analysed the RT-PCR reads with MiXCR anew, one entry per CDR3 protein. The data show hundreds of thousands of distinct CDR3 sequences, less than 20% seen once. This sample was included in a study of response to subunit inactivated influenza vaccine. Study findings and constraints: Each seasonal influenza vaccination, the authors suggested, recruits few new T cells.

Specimen: PBMCs from blood, collected about 5 days after vaccination. The clonotype originates from a man between 45 and 60 years old who received an inactivated influenza vaccine.

CDR3: CAISERSQAGEQYF. In DNA form, the CDR3 reads TGTGCCATCAGTGAAAGGTCACAGGCGGGCGAGCAGTACTTC. The chain joins TRBV10-3 to TRBJ2-7; D possibly matches TRBD1 or TRBD2 (5 bases each). V lost 3 bases, J lost 6 bases, and 15 bases lay in between. The CDR3 length is 14 residues. CDR1 is ENHRY, CDR2 SYGVKD, per germline.